One and the same sample provided the 8 T cell receptor beta chains below, sequenced in a study of human T cells and chemical hapten exposure. As for time point: patch test 2, 6 weeks after DPC sensitization. The treatment was: therapeutic diphenylcyclopropenone sensitization with weekly scalp DPC. TCRdb analysed the RACE reads with MiXCR anew, one entry per CDR3 protein. This sample has approximately 87,000 distinct CDR3 sequences, with roughly 10% found just once. The sample here was whole blood, taken in connection with sensitization to the hapten diphenylcyclopropenone (DPC). These receptors were obtained from a woman in her forties with alopecia areata. Some clones in this sample may be carry-over from other donors' samples.

Details on this clonotype: This may stem from a read error, because a much larger clone lies one nucleotide away. The CDR3 sequence is CASSPQIGGPHEQFF. The DNA for the CDR3 is TGCGCCAGCAGCCCCCAAATCGGGGGCCCTCATGAGCAGTTCTTC. V is TRBV4-3 and J is TRBJ2-1; D assignment may be TRBD1 or TRBD2 (6 bases each). Trimming cost V 4 bases and J 8 bases, with 18 bases left between them. The CDR3 runs to 15 residues. Germline CDR1 LGHNA, CDR2 YSLEER.

This clonotype was detected many times. The chain has TRBV29-1 and TRBJ2-3, with 11 bases identical to TRBD2. The CDR3 contains 16 residues. V shed 7 bases and J 8 bases; nucleotides not matched to a gene: 17. Germline loops: CDR1 SQVTM, CDR2 ANQGSEA. The CDR3 nucleotides read TGCAGCGCCGGGCCCACTAGCGGGGGCCGGTACGGTACGCAGTATTTT. Translated, it gives CSAGPTSGGRYGTQYF.

This clonotype was counted many times. The chain links TRBV7-8 to TRBJ1-2; TRBD1 is a possible D gene (6 bases). CDR3 size: 13 residues. Germline CDR1 reads SGHVS; CDR2 reads FQNEAQ. The V gene lost 5 bases and the J gene lost 3 bases, with 10 bases spanning the gap. CDR3 residues: CASSGGTHYGYTF. The DNA for the CDR3 is TGTGCCAGCAGCGGAGGGACACACTATGGCTACACCTTC.

In this sample, this clonotype turned up many times. This chain joins TRBV7-2 and TRBJ2-7, with a tentative D call TRBD1 (5 bases). CDR1 SGHTA and CDR2 FQGNSA come from the germline V gene. CDR3 length: 13 residues. Trimming pared 3 bases from V and 7 bases from J, leaving 13 bases between. The CDR3 bases are TGTGCCAGCAGCTTTGGCAGGGAAAGGGAGCAGTACTTC. It encodes CASSFGREREQYF.

This clonotype was counted many times. The chain links TRBV7-6 to TRBJ2-1; D is unresolved. The CDR3 loop spans 12 amino acids. Per germline, CDR1 SGHVS and CDR2 FNYEAQ. V lost 3 bases, J lost 8 bases, and 8 bases lay in between. The DNA of the CDR3 is TGTGCCAGCAGCTTGGGGTATGATGAGCAGTTCTTC. It yields the protein CASSLGYDEQFF.

This clonotype was seen at least ten times. V and J are TRBV6-1 and TRBJ2-7; the match to TRBD2 covers 7 bases. This CDR3 is 18 amino acids long. Germline values: CDR1 MNHNS, CDR2 SASEGT. The V gene end was trimmed by 2 bases and the J gene end by 3 bases; junction bases not matched to a gene: 16. The CDR3 loop is CASSERAPSGEKHYEQYF. In DNA form, the CDR3 reads TGTGCCAGCAGTGAAAGAGCCCCTAGCGGAGAAAAACACTACGAGCAGTACTTC.

This clonotype was observed a handful of times. This chain links TRBV20-1 with TRBJ1-1; no definite D call. The CDR3 loop spans 13 amino acids. Germline CDR1 reads DFQATT; CDR2 reads SNEGSKA (reference sequence). V was shortened by 4 bases and J by 0 bases, with 9 bases between the two germline ends. The CDR3 nucleotides are TGCAGTGCTATCTCCGACCTGAACACTGAAGCTTTCTTT. Its translation: CSAISDLNTEAFF.

For the CDR3, the DNA is TGTGCCAGCAGTCTAAACCAGGGTCTGAACACTGAAGCTTTCTTT. Translating it yields CASSLNQGLNTEAFF. The V and J genes are TRBV6-5 and TRBJ1-1, with D perhaps TRBD1 (5 bases). The CDR3 covers 15 residues. V shed 5 bases and J shed 0 bases, with 13 bases lying between them. In germline, CDR1 is MNHEY, CDR2 SVGAGI.